A single sample is the source of the 22 T cell receptor beta chains below, sequenced in a study of tissue T cells after allogeneic stem cell transplantation. The assay was immunoSEQ multiplex PCR, and TCRdb's table has in-frame clones only and misses some. The sample includes some 48,000 clones, around 70% of them seen just once. The material sequenced was sorted cells pooled from one or two spleens. These receptor sequences come from a pool of C57BL/6 mice in good health.

A word on this clone: Gene labels here are mouse ones. From the germline J gene comes the end of the CDR3, since the read stops 1 residue before it. This chain joins TRBV31 and TRBJ2-1; D may be TRBD1 (5 bases). The CDR3 runs 12 residues. Trimming stripped 0 bases from V and 6 bases from J, with 6 bases between. The V gene's germline CDR1 is GKSSPN and CDR2 SITVG. The sequenced CDR3 bases are TGTGCCTGGAGTCTACAGGCTGCTGAGCAGTTC. This codes for CAWSLQAAEQF. The full-length CDR3 reads as CAWSLQAAEQFF.

Concerning this clone itself: Each gene name is a mouse one. The missing CDR3 end, 1 residue past where the read stops, is filled in from the germline J gene. The rearrangement uses TRBV13-1 and TRBJ1-4; TRBD1 matches at 9 bases. Germline V gene lookup returns CDR1 NSHNY and CDR2 SYGAGN. Germline trimming cut 0 bases from V and 7 bases from J; bases unmatched to any gene: 4. The CDR3 totals 15 residues. CDR3 residues: CASSDATGGTERLFF. CDR3 DNA (partial): TGTGCCAGCAGTGATGCAACAGGGGGCACCGAAAGATTATTT.

As concerns this clone: All gene names here are mouse names. The CDR3 end lies 1 residue beyond the end of the read and is filled in from the germline J gene. J is TRBJ1-4 and V is TRBV5, with TRBD1 identical over 9 bases. V shed 0 bases, J shed 7 bases, and the junction held 3 bases outside the gene matches. The CDR3 extends over 15 amino acids. CDR1 is LGHNA and CDR2 is YNLKQL in the germline V gene (reference sequence). The part of the CDR3 DNA that was read is TGTGCCAGCAGCCAAGACTGGACAGGGGTCGAAAGATTATTT. Translating gives CASSQDWTGVERLF. The full CDR3 is CASSQDWTGVERLFF.

A word on this clone: Gene names denote mouse genes. The observed sequence ends 1 residue before the CDR3 terminus, with the missing tail filled in from the germline J gene. The chain is built from TRBV13-2 and TRBJ2-5; tentative D call: TRBD2 (6 bases). V was trimmed by 2 bases and J by 3 bases, leaving 7 bases between them. The length of the CDR3 is 13 residues. CDR1 is NNHNN, CDR2 SYGAGS, per germline (reference sequence). Incomplete CDR3 DNA: TGTGCCAGCGGTGAGGGACTTCAAGACACCCAGTAC. Its protein product is CASGEGLQDTQY. The CDR3 in its entirety is CASGEGLQDTQYF.

A remark on this clone: Any gene name here is a mouse gene name. The missing CDR3 end, 1 residue past where the read stops, is filled in from the germline J gene. The sample holds other DNA sequences that translate to the same CDR3. The rearrangement joins TRBV31 to TRBJ1-2, with unresolved D. Germline V gene data show CDR1 as GKSSPN and CDR2 as SITVG. The V and J ends lost 1 base and 1 base respectively, with 4 bases between them. This CDR3 contains 12 residues. The CDR3 protein is CAWSQGNSDYTF. The CDR3 DNA, read in part, is TGTGCCTGGAGTCAGGGAAACTCCGACTACACC.

As for this clone: The genes are named according to mouse. The read ends 1 residue early relative to the CDR3; the germline J gene fills the gap. J is TRBJ2-5 and V is TRBV24, with TRBD2 matching 9 bases. J was trimmed by 3 bases and V by 0 bases; bases with no gene match: 1. The germline V gene has CDR1 KGHTA and CDR2 FRNEEI. The CDR3 spans 15 residues. The covered CDR3 bases are TGTGCCAGCAGTCTGTATGGGGGGGCGCAAGACACCCAGTAC. It codes for CASSLYGGAQDTQY. The full-length CDR3 reads as CASSLYGGAQDTQYF.

Concerning this clone itself: Each gene name is a mouse one. The CDR3 is cut off 1 residue early in the read; its end comes from the germline J gene. The chain is built from TRBV13-2 and TRBJ2-7, with 12 bases that match TRBD2. The germline V gene encodes CDR1 NNHNN and CDR2 SYGAGS (reference sequence). After removal of 0 bases from V and 7 bases from J, the junction contained 8 bases not matched to a gene. The CDR3 length is 16 residues. The CDR3 region is CASGDADWGGAGEQYF. The sequenced CDR3 bases are TGTGCCAGCGGTGATGCCGACTGGGGGGGCGCGGGAGAACAGTAC.

As to this clone: Gene names are the mouse ones. Coverage ceases 1 residue before the CDR3 finishes, and the germline J gene fills in the end. This chain uses TRBV13-2 with TRBJ2-1; maybe TRBD2 (5 bases). The CDR3 loop spans 13 amino acids. V was cut by 2 bases and J by 2 bases, with 5 bases left in between. Germline CDR1 NNHNN, CDR2 SYGAGS (reference sequence). This CDR3 is CASGDWDYAEQFF. The sequenced CDR3 bases are TGTGCCAGCGGTGACTGGGACTATGCTGAGCAGTTC.

In regard to this clone: Genes and germline are mouse. The sequence runs out 1 residue before the end of the CDR3; the remainder is reconstructed from the germline J gene. The chain recombines TRBV31 with TRBJ2-7; D may be TRBD1 (5 bases). Per germline, CDR1 GKSSPN and CDR2 SITVG. V lost 1 base and J lost 3, with 7 bases in between. The CDR3 loop spans 12 amino acids. The CDR3 reads CAWSRQGYEQYF. The covered CDR3 bases are TGTGCCTGGAGTCGCCAGGGCTATGAACAGTAC.

A remark on this clone: Mouse gene names apply. The read is 1 residue too short to cover the CDR3 end, so that end is filled in from the germline J gene. V is TRBV16 and J is TRBJ2-3, with D perhaps matching TRBD1 or TRBD2 (5 bases each). Germline-derived CDR1 and CDR2 are SGHSA and FRNQAP. Trimming removed 1 base from V and 4 bases from J, with 12 bases in between. This CDR3 has 15 amino acids. CDR3 DNA, as far as it was read: TGTGCAAGCAGCTTAGCGGGACCCGGGACAGAAACGCTGTAT. The encoded protein is CASSLAGPGTETLY. The entire CDR3 reads CASSLAGPGTETLYF.

As regards this clone: The gene symbols are mouse symbols. The CDR3 end falls 1 residue outside the read, so it is completed with the germline J gene. The rearrangement joins TRBV2 to TRBJ2-5; D call uncertain. CDR1 and CDR2 from the germline V gene are LGHNA and YSYQKL. Between the trimmed V and J ends, which lost 4 bases and 3 bases, there was a span of 11 bases. This CDR3 is 14 amino acids long. The CDR3 loop is CASSPGGSQDTQYF. The part of the CDR3 DNA that was read is TGTGCCAGCAGCCCTGGCGGGTCGCAAGACACCCAGTAC.

With respect to this clone: Mouse gene names apply. The read gets to within 1 residue of the CDR3 end, and the germline J gene fills in the rest. This chain joins TRBV2 and TRBJ2-4; 12 positions match TRBD1. The germline CDR1 and CDR2 sequences are LGHNA and YSYQKL. Unmatched junction bases numbered 4, after V lost 5 bases and J lost 1 base. The CDR3 extends over 16 amino acids. CDR3 DNA, as far as it was read: TGTGCCAGCAGCGCGGGACAGGGGGCAGGTCAAAACACCTTGTAC. Protein product: CASSAGQGAGQNTLY. The full CDR3 protein reads CASSAGQGAGQNTLYF.

In regard to this clone: Each gene name is a mouse one. The sample contains more than one DNA sequence encoding this CDR3. The chain's CDR3 is CASSLQGSAETLYF. The DNA read from the CDR3 is TGTGCCAGCTCTCTACAGGGCAGTGCAGAAACGCTGTAT. V gene TRBV12-1 combines with J gene TRBJ2-3; the D gene is possibly TRBD1 (6 bases). The read ends 1 residue shy of where the CDR3 ends; the end is completed using the germline J gene. Germline CDR1 reads SGHSN; CDR2 reads HYEKVE. This CDR3 has 14 amino acids. V was cut by 1 base and J by 0 bases, with 7 bases left in between.

About this clone itself: Mouse gene names apply. Read sequence stops 1 residue before the CDR3 end, and the germline J gene provides the missing end. This sample includes further DNA sequences coding for the same CDR3. This chain uses TRBV15 with TRBJ2-3, with D perhaps TRBD1 (5 bases). Trimming removed 6 bases from V and 2 bases from J, with 6 bases in between. Germline lookup yields CDR1 SGHND and CDR2 FRSKSL. This CDR3 spans 12 amino acids. CDR3 in amino acids: CASRDNAETLYF. The CDR3 DNA, read in part, is TGTGCCAGCAGGGACAATGCAGAAACGCTGTAT.

As concerns this clone: The gene symbols are mouse symbols. The read gets to within 1 residue of the CDR3 end, and the germline J gene fills in the rest. The genes are TRBV29 and TRBJ2-7; TRBD1 matches 12 bases. CDR1 is MSHET, CDR2 SYDVDS, per germline. V lost 3 bases, J lost 7 bases, and 7 bases stayed unmatched. This CDR3 spans 15 amino acids. The CDR3 protein is CASSFRRDRGQEQYF. The sequenced CDR3 bases are TGTGCTAGCAGTTTCCGCCGGGACAGGGGGCAGGAACAGTAC.

Remarks on this clone: All gene names here are mouse names. The missing CDR3 end, 1 residue past where the read stops, is filled in from the germline J gene. The chain joins TRBV2 to TRBJ2-7; 10 bases agree with TRBD2. There are 16 residues in the CDR3. V shed 4 bases, J shed 1 base, and the junction held 7 bases outside the gene matches. The germline gives CDR1 LGHNA, CDR2 YSYQKL. The CDR3 here is CASSPLPGLGSYEQYF. The sequenced CDR3 bases are TGTGCCAGCAGCCCCCTCCCGGGACTGGGGTCCTATGAACAGTAC.

On this clone itself: Each gene name is a mouse one. The chain's CDR3 is CASGDSGGDTGQLYF. CDR3 bases read: TGTGCCAGCGGTGATTCGGGGGGAGACACCGGGCAGCTCTAC. The chain joins TRBV13-2 to TRBJ2-2, with D tentatively TRBD2 (6 bases). The read terminates 1 residue ahead of where the CDR3 ends, so the germline J gene completes it. Deletions cut 1 base from V and 3 bases from J, with 10 bases between. CDR1 is NNHNN and CDR2 is SYGAGS in the germline V gene (reference sequence). This CDR3 contains 15 residues.

For this clone: Gene labels here are mouse ones. The observed sequence ends 1 residue before the CDR3 terminus, with the missing tail filled in from the germline J gene. The chain uses TRBV13-2 and TRBJ2-1, with 10 positions matching TRBD2. Germline V gives CDR1 NNHNN, CDR2 SYGAGS (reference sequence). V was clipped by 3 bases and J by 2 bases; unmatched bases: 5. The CDR3 length is 16 residues. CDR3 DNA (partial): TGTGCCAGCGGTGGTCCGGGACTGGGGTACTATGCTGAGCAGTTC. Its protein product is CASGGPGLGYYAEQF. The CDR3 in full is CASGGPGLGYYAEQFF.

Comment on this clone: Gene names denote mouse genes. The read is 1 residue too short to cover the CDR3 end, so that end is filled in from the germline J gene. The rearrangement uses TRBV12-2 and TRBJ2-2; 12 bases agree with TRBD2. The V segment lost 2 bases and the J segment 2 bases; nucleotides outside the gene matches: 2. The CDR3 length is 16 residues. Germline CDR1 reads SGHLS; CDR2 reads HYDKME. The CDR3 reads CASSQDWGGNTGQLYF. The sequenced part of the CDR3 DNA is TGTGCCAGCTCTCAAGACTGGGGGGGCAACACCGGGCAGCTCTAC.

In regard to this clone: Gene and germline names: mouse. The read falls 1 residue short of the CDR3 end, and the missing part is taken from the germline J gene. The chain couples TRBV5 to TRBJ2-2, with TRBD2 identical over 13 bases. The CDR3 is 16 residues long. Germline CDR1 LGHNA, CDR2 YNLKQL (reference sequence). V was pared by 3 bases and J by 6 bases, with 4 bases of the junction left unmatched. Here the CDR3 reads CASSHPGTGGAGQLYF. The CDR3 bases that were read are TGTGCCAGCAGCCACCCCGGGACTGGGGGGGCCGGGCAGCTCTAC.

A remark on this clone: The genes are named according to mouse. The CDR3 extends 1 residue past the end of the read, so its final part is completed from the germline J gene. The rearrangement joins TRBV13-2 to TRBJ2-5; TRBD2 aligns across 7 bases. The V segment lost 0 bases and the J segment 0 bases; nucleotides outside the gene matches: 4. Germline lookup yields CDR1 NNHNN and CDR2 SYGAGS (reference sequence). This CDR3 comprises 16 residues. CDR3 sequence: CASGDDWGFNQDTQYF. Partial CDR3 DNA: TGTGCCAGCGGTGATGACTGGGGATTTAACCAAGACACCCAGTAC.

This clone was counted a few times. Gene names are mouse gene names. The CDR3 goes on 1 residue after the read ends, and that part is filled in from the germline J gene. V is TRBV3 and J is TRBJ2-3; 8 nucleotides agree with TRBD2. Germline assignment: CDR1 SNHLY and CDR2 FYNGKV (reference sequence). The CDR3 is made up of 15 amino acids. J lost 0 bases, V lost 3 bases, and 2 bases had no gene match. The CDR3 DNA, read in part, is TGTGCCAGCAGCTTTGGACTGGGTAGTGCAGAAACGCTGTAT. The encoded protein is CASSFGLGSAETLY. The full CDR3 protein reads CASSFGLGSAETLYF.